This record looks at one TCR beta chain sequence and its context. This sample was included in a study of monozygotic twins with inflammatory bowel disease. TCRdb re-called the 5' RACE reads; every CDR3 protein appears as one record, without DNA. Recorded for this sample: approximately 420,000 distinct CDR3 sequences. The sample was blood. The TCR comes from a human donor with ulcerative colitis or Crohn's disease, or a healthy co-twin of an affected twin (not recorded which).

The CDR3 loop reads CSARPGTRTDTQYF. The V and J genes are TRBV20-1 and TRBJ2-3; TCRdb's D call of TRBD1 is untestable without DNA. This CDR3 is built from 14 residues. CDR1 is DFQATT, CDR2 SNEGSKA, per germline (reference sequence).